These 7 T cell receptor beta chains came from one sample sequenced in a study of Ad26.COV2.S vaccination and SARS-CoV-2 variants. Sample treatment: approximately 18 received Ad26.COV2.S at low or high dose, single or two shots; five or six received placebo; per-sample allocation not given. At day 63 after the first vaccine or placebo injection, samples were drawn. TCRdb's copy holds only in-frame clones and misses some; the assay was immunoSEQ multiplex PCR. Of over 350,000 clones in the sample, 70% to 90% are singletons; the top ten hold under 4%. The sample was peripheral blood, taken in a trial of Ad26.COV2.S vaccine versus placebo. These receptors originate from a person aged 18-65 years who received the Ad26.COV2.S COVID-19 vaccine or a placebo.

This rearrangement joins TRBV5-1 to TRBJ1-2; the D is unclear. Trimming took off 0 bases at V and 13 bases at J, with 10 bases between the two ends. Germline values: CDR1 SGHRS, CDR2 YFSETQ. The CDR3 totals 11 residues. The CDR3 sequence: CASSLDTLLTF. CDR3 nucleotides: TGCGCCAGCAGCTTGGACACTCTACTCACCTTC.

The V call is TRBV24-1, the J call TRBJ2-3; the D is unclear. Germline CDR1 is KGHDR and CDR2 is SFDVKD. The V gene lost 7 bases and the J gene lost 0 bases, with 7 bases spanning the gap. This CDR3 is built from 13 residues. The DNA for the CDR3 is TGTGCCACCAGGGAAACGAGCACAGATACGCAGTATTTT. Translating gives CATRETSTDTQYF.

V usage is TRBV7-6 and J usage is TRBJ2-3; a possible D gene is TRBD1 (6 bases). CDR1 is SGHVS, CDR2 FNYEAQ, per germline. Trimming stripped 0 bases from V and 0 bases from J, with 7 bases between. The CDR3 is 15 residues long. The DNA of the CDR3 is TGTGCCAGCAGCTTAGCGGACAGTAGCACAGATACGCAGTATTTT. This codes for CASSLADSSTDTQYF.

The chain couples TRBV27 to TRBJ1-2; the match to TRBD1 covers 7 bases. Germline lookup yields CDR1 MNHEY and CDR2 SMNVEV (reference sequence). This CDR3 is built from 16 residues. Trimming cost V 7 bases and J 7 bases; bases outside gene matches: 18. In nucleotides, the CDR3 is TGTGCCAGCACCCTCCGAGGGGGTCAGGGGGTGGGTGGCTACACCTTC. It translates to CASTLRGGQGVGGYTF.

Comment on this clone: At the DNA level, this CDR3 is encoded by other sequences in the same sample as well. V is TRBV6-2 or TRBV6-3 and J is TRBJ2-7; TRBD1 agrees at 7 bases. Unmatched junction bases numbered 0, after V lost 2 bases and J lost 2 bases. The CDR3 is 13 residues long. Germline V gene data show CDR1 as MNHEY and CDR2 as SVGEGT. The CDR3: CASSYDRAYEQYF. CDR3 sequence (DNA): TGTGCCAGCAGTTACGACAGGGCCTACGAGCAGTACTTC.

The chain links TRBV2 to TRBJ2-7, with 9 bases fitting TRBD2. Germline CDR1 reads SNHLY; CDR2 reads FYNNEI. The CDR3 has 14 residues. J gave up 4 bases and V 8 bases, and 9 bases lay outside the gene matches. The CDR3 here is CASSGTSSSYEQYF. In DNA form, the CDR3 reads TGTGCCAGCTCCGGGACTAGCTCAAGTTACGAGCAGTACTTC.

The chain recombines TRBV7-2 with TRBJ2-1; tentative D call: TRBD1 (6 bases). Germline loops: CDR1 SGHTA, CDR2 FQGNSA. CDR3 size: 15 residues. Trimming pared 1 base from V and 0 bases from J, leaving 7 bases between. The CDR3 coding sequence is TGTGCCAGCAGCTTAGGAGGGGGCTCCTACAATGAGCAGTTCTTC. It encodes CASSLGGGSYNEQFF.